These 29 T cell receptor beta chains originate from one sample sequenced in a study of OX40 agonist ivuxolimab in advanced cancers. Data came from immunoSEQ multiplex PCR; TCRdb stores just in-frame clones and leaves some out. The sample includes tens of thousands of clones, approximately 80% seen only once; the top ten take roughly 1.4%. Material: CD4+ or CD8+ T cells sorted from blood, obtained in a trial of the OX40 agonist ivuxolimab. Every receptor here comes from an adult with an advanced solid tumor such as melanoma, head and neck, liver or kidney cancer.

This clone was seen just once. The J gene is TRBJ2-1, the V gene TRBV11-2, with D perhaps matching TRBD2 (5 bases). Germline V lookup: CDR1 SGHAT, CDR2 FQNNGV. The CDR3 consists of 15 residues. Trimming shortened V by 0 bases and J by 4 bases, and 10 bases separated the two germline ends. For the CDR3, the DNA is TGTGCCAGCAGCTTAGAGCGGACTCCATACAATGAGCAGTTCTTC. Translated: CASSLERTPYNEQFF.

The chain is built from TRBV12-5 and TRBJ1-3; D remains ambiguous. CDR3 size: 17 residues. Trimming took 1 base from V and 0 from J, leaving 13 bases between them. Germline V CDR1 and CDR2: LGHNT, FRNRAP. The CDR3 DNA sequence: TGTGCTAGTGGTTTGGGTGCCCAGACCGGCTCTGGAAACACCATATATTTT. Protein product: CASGLGAQTGSGNTIYF.

This chain connects TRBV29-1 to TRBJ1-1; 11 bases are a match to TRBD1. This CDR3 region has 14 residues. V was clipped by 3 bases and J by 10 bases; unmatched bases: 10. Germline V gene data show CDR1 as SQVTM and CDR2 as ANQGSEA. The CDR3 sequence is CSVEGQGGERGAFF. CDR3 coding DNA: TGCAGCGTTGAGGGACAGGGGGGAGAAAGAGGAGCTTTCTTT.

The chain combines TRBV7-9 with TRBJ1-3; 7 bases are a match to TRBD1. There are 18 residues in the CDR3. V gave up 5 bases and J gave up 0 bases; unmatched junction bases: 13. Germline values: CDR1 SEHNR, CDR2 FQNEAQ (reference sequence). CDR3 sequence reads: CASSPGTAYGSSGNTIYF. The CDR3 DNA follows: TGTGCCAGCAGCCCTGGGACAGCCTACGGATCCTCTGGAAACACCATATATTTT. Full variable domain (remainder filled in from reference TRBV7-9 and TRBJ1-3): DTGVSQNPRHKITKRGQNVTFRCDPISEHNRLYWYRQTLGQGPEFLTYFQNEAQLEKSRLLSDRFSAERPKGSFSTLEIQRTEQGDSAMYLCASSPGTAYGSSGNTIYFGEGSWLTVV.

The V call is TRBV2, the J call TRBJ2-1; 10 positions agree with TRBD1. V trimming: 4 bases; J trimming: 6 bases; junction bases outside the gene matches: 9. The germline V gene has CDR1 SNHLY and CDR2 FYNNEI. CDR3 length: 16 amino acids. CDR3 DNA: TGTGCCAGCAGTGGTTGGACAGGGGGGGCTAGCAATGAGCAGTTCTTC. Translation: CASSGWTGGASNEQFF.

V gene TRBV21-1 combines with J gene TRBJ2-3; the table assigns TRBD2, which was not confirmed against the DNA. TRBV21-1 constitutes a pseudogene. This CDR3 spans 14 amino acids. The CDR3 nucleotides are TGTGCCAGCCGATGGACTTTTGGAACAGATACGCAGTATTTT. Protein sequence: CASRWTFGTDTQYF.

This sequence joins TRBV7-7 and TRBJ2-7; 9 positions match TRBD1. This CDR3 has 18 residues. Trimming removed 3 bases from V and 4 bases from J; junction bases left unmatched: 16. The germline gives CDR1 SSHAT, CDR2 FNYEAQ (reference sequence). CDR3 in amino acids: CASSLDPGQGKLSYEQYF. The CDR3 nucleotides are TGTGCCAGCAGCTTGGATCCGGGACAGGGAAAATTAAGTTACGAGCAGTACTTC.

The chain links TRBV28 to TRBJ1-6, with 12 nucleotides matching TRBD1. V lost 7 bases and J lost 10; bases outside the gene matches: 11. Germline CDR1 is MDHEN and CDR2 is SYDVKM. The CDR3 has 16 residues. The chain's CDR3 is CASTAPGQGAGSPLHF. CDR3 coding DNA: TGTGCCAGCACCGCCCCGGGACAGGGGGCAGGGTCACCCCTCCACTTT.

The V gene is TRBV28, the J gene TRBJ1-1; a weak D match, TRBD1 (6 bases). The germline CDR1 and CDR2 sequences are MDHEN and SYDVKM. V lost 7 bases to trimming and J lost 6 bases, with 21 bases between them. The CDR3 has 15 amino acids. In DNA, the CDR3 is TGTGCCAGCAACACCTTTGGGGGGGCCGAGCCTGAAGCTTTCTTT. Translating it yields CASNTFGGAEPEAFF.

This clone was counted between two and nine times. Other nucleotide sequences in the sample specify the same CDR3. The chain employs TRBV28 and TRBJ2-1, with 10 bases fitting TRBD2. The CDR3 is made up of 15 amino acids. The germline V gene encodes CDR1 MDHEN and CDR2 SYDVKM. V shed 6 bases and J 4 bases; nucleotides not matched to a gene: 6. The CDR3 nucleotides are TGTGCCAGCAGCTCTAGCGGGGGAGGATACAATGAGCAGTTCTTC. It is translated as CASSSSGGGYNEQFF.

The sample holds one count of this clone. The chain links TRBV28 to TRBJ2-2; weak D call: TRBD1 (7 bases). V lost 8 bases and J 6 bases, leaving 13 bases between the germline ends. Per the germline V gene, CDR1 is MDHEN and CDR2 is SYDVKM. The CDR3 has 13 amino acids. The CDR3: CASRPGGPGELFF. The CDR3 region has the DNA TGTGCCAGCCGGCCAGGGGGGCCCGGGGAGCTGTTTTTT.

A word on this clone: The junction does not match germline at one end; this may be a read error. The chain joins TRBV4-2 to TRBJ1-5; tentative D call: TRBD1 (5 bases). Germline CDR1 is LGHNA and CDR2 is YNFKEQ. The CDR3 totals 17 residues. CDR3 in amino acids: CASSQVDLGVSNRPQHF. The CDR3 bases are TGTGCCAGCAGCCAAGTCGACCTGGGGGTGAGCAATCGGCCCCAGCATTTT.

This clone was seen only once. CDR3 DNA sequence: TGTGCCAGTAGTATACAGGTTGGGGTTTGGGAGCAGTTCTTC. Amino acid sequence: CASSIQVGVWEQFF. The chain uses TRBV19 and TRBJ2-1; no clear D gene. V dropped 2 bases and J dropped 10 bases, with 15 bases sitting between them. The CDR3 runs to 14 residues. Germline V gene sequence: CDR1 LNHDA, CDR2 SQIVND (reference sequence).

The V gene is TRBV7-8, the J gene TRBJ1-1; 8 nucleotides match TRBD1. The CDR3 sequence is 14 residues long. Germline lookup yields CDR1 SGHVS and CDR2 FQNEAQ. J lost 1 base, V lost 4 bases, and 2 bases had no gene match. The CDR3 is CASSSGQANTEAFF. The CDR3 bases are TGTGCCAGCAGCTCGGGACAGGCGAACACTGAAGCTTTCTTT.

CDR3 in amino acids: CASSFQTYEQYF. As DNA, the CDR3 is TGTGCCAGCAGCTTCCAAACCTACGAGCAGTACTTC. This chain links TRBV7-9 with TRBJ2-7; D is unclear. Per the germline V gene, CDR1 is SEHNR and CDR2 is FQNEAQ (reference sequence). Deletions cut 3 bases from V and 2 bases from J, with 5 bases between. The CDR3 runs 12 residues.

Concerning this clone: An end of the junction does not agree with germline; a read error may underlie this. The chain joins TRBV6-5 to TRBJ2-1; 9 bases fit TRBD1. Germline values: CDR1 MNHEY, CDR2 SVGAGI. CDR3 size: 12 residues. CDR3 amino acids: CASSETGGAWVF. The CDR3 coding sequence is TGTGCCAGCTCGGAAACAGGGGGCGCTTGGGTCTTC.

This clone occurred a few times. Here the CDR3 DNA reads TGTGCCAGCAGTTTCTCGATCCGTGAGCAGTTCTTC. Amino acid sequence: CASSFSIREQFF. This chain links TRBV28 with TRBJ2-1; D is uncertain. CDR3 length equals 12 residues. The ends were cut back, 3 bases at V and 9 bases at J, with 9 bases in the middle. CDR1 is MDHEN and CDR2 is SYDVKM in the germline V gene.

The V gene is TRBV5-1, the J gene TRBJ1-1; 7 bases line up with TRBD1. V was pared by 4 bases and J by 0 bases, with 9 bases of the junction left unmatched. The CDR3 has 16 residues. The germline CDR1 and CDR2 sequences are SGHRS and YFSETQ. The CDR3 protein is CASSPGQVSMNTEAFF. The DNA for the CDR3 is TGCGCCAGCAGCCCCGGACAGGTGAGCATGAACACTGAAGCTTTCTTT.

The rearrangement links TRBV21-1 to TRBJ1-3. TRBV21-1 is a documented pseudogene. The CDR3 loop spans 16 amino acids. Written as DNA, the CDR3 is TGTGCCAGCAGCAAAGGAGCCAGGGAGTCTGGAAACACCATATATTTT. Encoded protein: CASSKGARESGNTIYF.

The CDR3 DNA reads TGCGCCAGCAGCCGGACAGGGGGCGGGGATCAGCCCCAGCATTTT. It is translated as CASSRTGGGDQPQHF. The V gene is TRBV5-1, the J gene TRBJ1-5, with 11 bases fitting TRBD1. The J segment lost 5 bases and the V segment lost 4 bases, leaving 5 bases of the junction unmatched. Germline V gives CDR1 SGHRS, CDR2 YFSETQ. The CDR3 spans 15 residues.

This chain connects TRBV27 to TRBJ1-4; the D gene is possibly TRBD1 (6 bases). Germline CDR1 is MNHEY and CDR2 is SMNVEV (reference sequence). CDR3 length: 13 residues. With 3 bases removed from V and 10 bases from J, the gap between germline ends came to 12 bases. CDR3 DNA sequence: TGTGCCAGCAGTTTGGACTTCAGGGGAAAACTGTTTTTT. Its protein product is CASSLDFRGKLFF.

This chain uses TRBV18 with TRBJ2-1, with a weak D call TRBD1 (6 bases). Trimming removed 3 bases from V and 6 bases from J, with 9 bases in between. Germline CDR1 is KGHSH and CDR2 is LQKENI. This CDR3 has 13 amino acids. CDR3: CASSPGQLNEQFF. In DNA, the CDR3 is TGTGCCAGCTCACCCGGACAGCTCAATGAGCAGTTCTTC.

The genes are TRBV7-8 and TRBJ2-3, with 9 bases fitting TRBD2. With 1 base clipped from V and 5 bases from J, the junction kept 16 bases outside the gene matches. The length of the CDR3 is 19 residues. The germline V gene encodes CDR1 SGHVS and CDR2 FQNEAQ. Here the CDR3 DNA reads TGTGCCAGCAGCTTAGTGCGCCTTGCGGGGGGGCAATTGAAAGATACGCAGTATTTT. Encoded protein: CASSLVRLAGGQLKDTQYF.

CDR3 amino acids: CASSLGIGGEETQYF. CDR3 DNA sequence: TGTGCCAGCAGCTTAGGGATTGGCGGGGAAGAGACCCAGTACTTC. The chain uses TRBV11-3 and TRBJ2-5, with D maybe TRBD2 (6 bases). In germline, CDR1 is SGHNT, CDR2 YENEEA. There are 15 residues in the CDR3. V was trimmed by 1 base and J by 3 bases, leaving 12 bases between them. Together with reference TRBV11-3 and TRBJ2-5, the CDR3 gives the full variable domain: EAGVVQSPRYKIIEKKQPVAFWCNPISGHNTLYWYLQNLGQGPELLIRYENEEAVDDSQLPKDRFSAERLKGVDSTLKIQPAELGDSAVYLCASSLGIGGEETQYFGPGTRLLVL.

This clone turned up a few times. V usage is TRBV30 and J usage is TRBJ1-2; TRBD1 aligns across 8 bases. The V segment lost 7 bases and the J segment 5 bases; nucleotides outside the gene matches: 12. CDR1 is GTSNPN, CDR2 SVGIG, per germline (reference sequence). The CDR3 is made up of 14 amino acids. The CDR3 nucleotides are TGTGCCTATGACAGGGGAGATGGTTCGTATGGCTACACCTTC. Its protein product is CAYDRGDGSYGYTF.

This rearrangement joins TRBV7-2 to TRBJ1-2; a weak D match, TRBD1 (5 bases). Trimming pared 1 base from V and 8 bases from J, leaving 11 bases between. Germline CDR1 SGHTA, CDR2 FQGNSA. The CDR3 runs 13 residues. The CDR3: CASSLDSGWGYTF. CDR3 coding DNA: TGTGCCAGCAGCTTAGATTCAGGGTGGGGCTACACCTTC.

The chain recombines TRBV5-5 with TRBJ2-5; D is possibly TRBD1 (5 bases). CDR3 length equals 12 residues. Germline values: CDR1 SGHKS, CDR2 YYEKEE (reference sequence). V was cut by 5 bases and J by 3 bases, with 8 bases left in between. This CDR3 is CASSSTEETQYF. The CDR3 region has the DNA TGTGCCAGCAGTTCGACAGAAGAGACCCAGTACTTC.

This chain's CDR3 is CASSTQASGNTIYF. The CDR3 bases are TGTGCCAGTAGTACTCAGGCCTCTGGAAACACCATATATTTT. The V and J genes are TRBV19 and TRBJ1-3; D not resolved. Germline V gene data show CDR1 as LNHDA and CDR2 as SQIVND (reference sequence). Trimming removed 4 bases at V and 0 bases at J, with 7 bases between. This CDR3 is built from 14 residues.

The chain carries TRBV19 and TRBJ2-5; 9 bases match TRBD2. CDR1 is LNHDA, CDR2 SQIVND, per germline (reference sequence). The CDR3 covers 14 residues. V was clipped by 4 bases and J by 2 bases; unmatched bases: 2. The CDR3 DNA sequence: TGTGCCAGTAGTAAGACTAGCGGACAAGAGACCCAGTACTTC. Its protein product is CASSKTSGQETQYF.